This T cell receptor beta chain originates from a study of blood T cells in healthy people across ages. Study information: About one barcoded beta molecule per two T cells was captured by template switching. Whole-study results and caveats: Naive T cell percentage strongly correlated with TCR beta diversity.

This clonotype has a handful of counts. As yet, its antigen is unknown. The V gene lost 3 bases and the J gene lost 2 bases, with 17 bases spanning the gap. The CDR3 is 17 residues long. A second roughly 7 to 11 cycle PCR used barcoded and J-beta primers. One entry per CDR3 protein, called by TCRdb with MiXCR from the 5' RACE reads. The sample consists of 1.5 million to 2 million distinct CDR3 sequences, roughly 32% of them appearing once. Donors were systemically healthy Caucasian individuals from Russia aged 6 to 90 years. Each donor's blood draw was roughly 9.8 milliliters of peripheral blood. The V and J genes are TRBV12-3 or TRBV12-4 and TRBJ2-1, with D perhaps being TRBD1 or TRBD2 (6 bases each). Sequencing used blood. This TCR derives from a woman aged 25-40 years in good health. CDR3: CASSFGPGGRTYNEQFF. CDR3 bases: TGTGCCAGCAGTTTTGGTCCCGGGGGCCGGACCTACAATGAGCAGTTCTTC.